This TCR beta chain was sequenced in a study of cytomegalovirus exposure and HLA in healthy donors (dated by TCRdb to about 2017). Notes on the research overall: An earlier analysis of approximately 640 of the donors reported approximately 300 Gb of sequence data and about 100 million unique TCR beta sequences from about 200 million T cells. Approximately 310 gigabases of sequencing data and tens of millions of unique TCR sequences were included in an early release covering roughly 700 HLA-typed donors. Of the 300 to 450 genotyped donors, more than 75% were placed in the genetic ancestry cluster associated with self-reported Caucasian donors. The study aimed to test whether cataloging public T cell receptors could reveal signatures of past pathogen exposure. Using immunosequencing, the study profiled T cell repertoires from approximately 700 subjects and related those repertoires to cytomegalovirus serostatus. A separate validation cohort of roughly 110 different subjects was used in addition to the 666-subject first cohort. To predict cytomegalovirus infection status, the study brought together high-throughput TCR immunosequencing, statistical association of individual TCRs with disease status, and machine learning. A later analysis re-examined previously published TCR beta repertoires from several hundred donors and added high-resolution HLA genotyping to investigate patterns of TCR occurrence. In the later analysis, no new phenotypic data were used to find candidate immune exposures; instead, reliance was placed on TCR beta sequences and their occurrence across donors. An earlier analysis of nearly 600 of the donors applied high-throughput TCR beta sequencing to assess whether each TCR beta V gene segment acted as functional or pseudogenic. Donor age, sex, ethnicity and CMV serostatus were collected together with the repertoire data. In a later genetic analysis, genome-wide SNP genotypes for about 55% of the roughly 700 donors were used, and that subset was treated as a discovery cohort. All discovery cohort repertoires had been generated using a single sequencing platform. HLA typing included class I and class II loci at four-digit resolution. Typing coverage varied by locus: about 620-630 donors for A, B, C, DRB1 and DQB1; roughly 520 for DQA1; some 610 for DPA1; 450 to 480 for DPB1. Roughly 5 DR-DQ haplotypes were handled as single units for association and clustering, since linkage in the cohort was strong. On average, around 230,000 unique TCR beta nucleotide sequences were sequenced per donor among several hundred genotyped donors of the cohort, with 15% to 20% of those sequences being non-productive. Beyond this particular receptor, the publication reports: Specific HLA alleles were associated with over 15,000 TCR beta sequences at a false discovery rate of 0.05 in a later analysis. In the study, around 150 TCR beta chains were listed as associated with cytomegalovirus. A later genetic analysis reported fewer N-insertions in productive TCRs among donors in an Asian-associated ancestry cluster than the roughly 720-donor mean. Roughly uniform sequencing depth across donors was assumed in presence/absence analyses, although this assumption may not hold. The sequencing pipeline was judged likely to have produced a cluster of highly shared sequence variants as a technical artifact. Strong co-occurrence of HLA alleles, especially DR and DQ, made assigning TCR associations to individual alleles difficult. Because some donors lacked HLA typing at each locus, the association tests relied only on the typed subset. Only TCR beta chains were sequenced in this cohort, and the absence of alpha or paired-chain data limited detectable features. A later analysis reported that several top co-occurrence clusters appeared linked to parvovirus B19, influenza, CMV and Epstein-Barr virus. While some public TCRs were present in many individuals, most TCR sequences turned up only very rarely across donors. Most CMV-associated TCR beta chains appeared to be HLA-restricted in a later analysis, and the HLA associations seemed to be driven largely by CMV exposure. About 15 rarely observed V segments, including chromosome 9 orphons, were excluded from the earlier analysis of several hundred of the donors because counts were too low. Some IMGT-functional V segments, including TRBV6-2 and TRBV6-3, could not be distinguished by the 87-base-pair reads and were therefore excluded. A further reported finding was that TCR beta sequences accurately predicted the HLA-A and HLA-B alleles for most subjects in the first cohort. A later analysis found that TCR association rates varied across HLA loci, with DRB1 alleles showing the most associated TCRs and HLA-C alleles the fewest. In a later analysis, HLA-associated TCR beta chains showed more clonal expansion and lower generation probabilities than non-associated chains that were equally common. Correlated functional status among segregating V segments might reflect linkage disequilibrium, but an unknown experimental factor could not be ruled out. The authors suggested that the approach could potentially be extended to other disease states and immunological phenotypes. The classifier was reported to diagnose cytomegalovirus status with high specificity and sensitivity in both the original cohort and the validation cohort. V-gene and J-gene trimming of TCR beta chains was associated with a missense DCLRE1C variant in a later genetic analysis, and the association was replicated in an independent cohort. In an earlier analysis of approximately 590 of the donors, most TCR beta V segments were observed in productive rearrangements about 90% or about 30% of the time, broadly matching IMGT annotations. Three of the identified cytomegalovirus-associated TCR beta chains were confirmed in vitro to be specific for cytomegalovirus antigens. Immune exposure information for the cohort was limited to CMV serostatus.

In regard to this clone: No cognate antigen has been identified for it. Base qualities are not provided; no much larger clone lies one nucleotide away.

Trimming removed 4 bases from V and 2 bases from J; the gene matches leave 13 bases unexplained. The germline V gene (reference sequence) provides CDR1 SGHNT and CDR2 YYREEE. The CDR3 sequence holds 18 residues, the cysteine and phenylalanine included. Only the CDR3 part of the read is kept: 54 bases, read in frame from the first base. Libraries were prepared through the immunoSEQ multiplex PCR assay. A mixture of 60 forward primers for TCR Vbeta segments and 13 reverse primers for TCR Jbeta segments was used in the multiplex PCR. Amplification of the CDR3 region of rearranged TCR beta genes was performed with a multiplex PCR assay on genomic DNA. Amplified TCR beta libraries were sequenced as 87-base-pair reads on the Illumina HiSeq System. Regarding the original processing steps: A later analysis tallied roughly 76 million unique TCR beta chains across the roughly 610 repertoires, and some 10 million of those chains were shared by two or more donors. Raw reads were error-corrected and collapsed into unique sequences with a nearest-neighbor algorithm that merged closely related sequences to remove PCR and sequencing errors. CDR3 sequences were aligned to IMGT reference sequences to assign V, D and J gene segments. For a sequence to be retained, a match of at least six nucleotides to both a V gene segment and a J gene segment was required. A rearrangement was called productive if the CDR3 had no stop codons and remained in frame with V and J, and every other rearrangement was called non-productive. CDR3 was defined by IMGT convention, running from the second conserved V-encoded cysteine to the conserved J-encoded phenylalanine. In an earlier analysis of approximately 500 of the donors, sequences lacking an unambiguous match to a single V gene segment were excluded. An earlier analysis of approximately 590 of the donors classified V segments as functional when productive rearrangements were above 56.7% and as segregating when the standard deviation between donors was above 5%. To diagnose cytomegalovirus status from the catalog of TCR beta chain sequences, a statistical classification framework was built. A later analysis assigned V and J genes by comparing TCR nucleotide sequences with IMGT/GENE-DB human TR gene sequences. Using the TCRdist pipeline, a later analysis assigned CDR3 sequences along with most-parsimonious VDJ recombination scenarios. In a later analysis, each TCR beta chain was defined by its CDR3 amino acid sequence together with its V-gene family, and reads without a unique V-gene family were excluded. To address suspected cross-contamination and a sequencing artifact, a later analysis removed a few hundred highly shared, low-generation-probability nucleotide sequences. In a later analysis, a clonal expansion index was calculated for each public chain from normalized within-repertoire ranks of inferred template counts. Generation probabilities in a later analysis came from a VDJ recombination model fitted to out-of-frame rearrangements, and those results were checked against IGoR. In a later analysis, TCR-TCR, TCR-HLA and TCR-CMV co-occurrence was scored with hypergeometric tests, and a repertoire-size bias correction was applied to TCR pairs. In a later analysis, false discovery rates were estimated by permuting HLA or CMV assignments 20 times. In a later analysis, co-occurring TCRs were grouped using DBSCAN, with TCRdist sequence similarity added in when clustering inside HLA-allele-positive subsets. Co-occurrence clustering excluded repertoires with fewer than 30,000 or more than 120,000 public chains, plus five with anomalous nucleotide sharing. Imported from immuneACCESS, the table was reduced by TCRdb to in-frame sequences with V and J called. These copies leave out some clones; in studies compared against another copy, an unresolved V gene accounts for under half, and the cause of the remainder is not known. That table furnishes V, J and clone size, whereas the DNA furnished D and trimming. The sample includes under 200,000 clones, with 75% to 90% observed a single time. Under 5% of the sample is in the top ten clones.

The cohort consisted of 666 healthy bone marrow donors. Cohort members were all nominally healthy when sampled, although unrecorded immune exposures were likely present. The donor was CMV seropositive and was included in the group of 270 or so seropositive cohort members. Each donor provided a peripheral blood sample, and peripheral blood mononuclear cells were used for TCR beta sequencing. Genomic DNA extraction from the blood cell samples was performed with the Qiagen DNeasy Blood Extraction Kit. Here the chain combines TRBV5-4 and TRBJ2-5, with 11 bases aligning to TRBD2. This clonotype was obtained from a woman aged 45-59 years in good health and CMV-seropositive. Source material: PBMCs. CDR3 reads: CASSLESGLAGIQETQYF. The DNA is TGTGCCAGCAGCCTGGAGAGTGGACTAGCGGGTATTCAAGAGACCCAGTACTTC.